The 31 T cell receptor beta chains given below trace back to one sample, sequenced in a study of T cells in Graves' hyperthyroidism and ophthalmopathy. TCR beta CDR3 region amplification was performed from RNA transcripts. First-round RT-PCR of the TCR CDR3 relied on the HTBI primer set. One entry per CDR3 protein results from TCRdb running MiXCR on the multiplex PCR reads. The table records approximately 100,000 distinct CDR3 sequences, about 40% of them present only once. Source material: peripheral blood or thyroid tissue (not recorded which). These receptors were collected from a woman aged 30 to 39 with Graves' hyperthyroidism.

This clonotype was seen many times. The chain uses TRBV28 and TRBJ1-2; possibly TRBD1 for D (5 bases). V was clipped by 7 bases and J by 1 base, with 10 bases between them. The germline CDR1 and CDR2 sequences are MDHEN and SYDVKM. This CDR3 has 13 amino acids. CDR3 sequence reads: CASTDSFNYGYTF. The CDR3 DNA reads TGTGCCAGCACTGACAGTTTTAACTATGGCTACACCTTC.

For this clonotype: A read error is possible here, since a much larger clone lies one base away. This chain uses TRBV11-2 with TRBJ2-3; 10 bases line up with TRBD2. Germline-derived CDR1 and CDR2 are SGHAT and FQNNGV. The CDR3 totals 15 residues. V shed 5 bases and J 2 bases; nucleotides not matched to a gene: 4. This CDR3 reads CASSQSGRATDTQYF. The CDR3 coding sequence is TGTGCCAGCAGCCAAAGCGGGAGGGCCACAGATACGCAGTATTTT.

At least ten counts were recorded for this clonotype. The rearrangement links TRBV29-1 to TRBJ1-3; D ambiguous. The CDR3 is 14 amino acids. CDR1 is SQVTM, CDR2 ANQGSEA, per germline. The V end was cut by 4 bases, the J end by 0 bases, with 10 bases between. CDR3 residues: CSVVYEHSGNTIYF. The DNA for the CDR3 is TGCAGCGTTGTGTACGAGCACTCTGGAAACACCATATATTTT.

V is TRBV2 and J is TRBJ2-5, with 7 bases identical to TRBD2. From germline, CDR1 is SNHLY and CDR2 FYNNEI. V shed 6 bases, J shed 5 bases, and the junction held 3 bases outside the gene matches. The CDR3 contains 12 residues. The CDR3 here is CASRPGGETQYF. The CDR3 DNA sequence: TGTGCCAGCAGACCCGGGGGGGAGACCCAGTACTTC.

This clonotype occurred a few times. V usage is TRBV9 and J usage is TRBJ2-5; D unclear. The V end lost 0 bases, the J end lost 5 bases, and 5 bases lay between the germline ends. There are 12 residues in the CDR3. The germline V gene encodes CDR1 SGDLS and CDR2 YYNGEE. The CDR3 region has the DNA TGTGCCAGCAGCGTAGATTTGGAGACCCAGTACTTC. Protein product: CASSVDLETQYF.

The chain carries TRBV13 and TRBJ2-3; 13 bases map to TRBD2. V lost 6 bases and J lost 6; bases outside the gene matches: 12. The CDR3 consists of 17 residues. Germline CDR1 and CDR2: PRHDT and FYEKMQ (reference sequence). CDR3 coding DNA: TGTGCCAGCAGACTATCTCCCGGGACTAGCGGGGATGATACGCAGTATTTT. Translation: CASRLSPGTSGDDTQYF.

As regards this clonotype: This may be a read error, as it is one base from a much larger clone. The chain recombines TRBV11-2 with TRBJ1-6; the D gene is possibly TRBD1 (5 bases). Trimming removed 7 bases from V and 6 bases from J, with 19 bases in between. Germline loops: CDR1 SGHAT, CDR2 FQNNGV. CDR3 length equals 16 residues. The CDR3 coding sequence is TGTGCCAGCAAGACAAGGGGTTTCCGGCTTAATTCACCCCTCCACTTT. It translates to CASKTRGFRLNSPLHF.

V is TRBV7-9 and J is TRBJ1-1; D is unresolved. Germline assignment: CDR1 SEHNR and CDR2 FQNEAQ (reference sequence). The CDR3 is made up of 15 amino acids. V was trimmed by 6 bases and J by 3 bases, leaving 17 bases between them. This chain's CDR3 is CASSPYTGSYTEAFF. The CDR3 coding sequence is TGTGCCAGCAGTCCCTATACCGGGTCCTACACTGAAGCTTTCTTT.

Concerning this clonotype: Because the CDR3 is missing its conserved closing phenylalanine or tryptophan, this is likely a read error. CDR3 loop: CANTVRYEQYS. The CDR3 bases are TGTGCCAACACCGTACGTTACGAGCAGTACTCC. The chain carries TRBV9 and TRBJ2-7, with D uncertain. Between the trimmed V and J ends, which lost 9 bases and 4 bases, there was a span of 11 bases. CDR3 length equals 11 residues. From germline, CDR1 is SGDLS and CDR2 YYNGEE.

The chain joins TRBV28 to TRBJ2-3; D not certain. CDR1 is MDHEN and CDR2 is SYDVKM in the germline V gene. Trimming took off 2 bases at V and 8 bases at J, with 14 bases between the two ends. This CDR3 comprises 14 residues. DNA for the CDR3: TGTGCCAGCAGTTTAGGCTGGCCTTCGGGTACGCAGTATTTT. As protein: CASSLGWPSGTQYF.

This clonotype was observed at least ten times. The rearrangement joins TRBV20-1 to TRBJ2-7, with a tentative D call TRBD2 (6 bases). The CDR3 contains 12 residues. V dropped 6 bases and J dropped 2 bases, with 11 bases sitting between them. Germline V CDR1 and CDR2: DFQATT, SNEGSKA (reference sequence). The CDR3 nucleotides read TGCAGTGCGCCCGGGACTGCCTACGAGCAGTACTTC. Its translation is CSAPGTAYEQYF.

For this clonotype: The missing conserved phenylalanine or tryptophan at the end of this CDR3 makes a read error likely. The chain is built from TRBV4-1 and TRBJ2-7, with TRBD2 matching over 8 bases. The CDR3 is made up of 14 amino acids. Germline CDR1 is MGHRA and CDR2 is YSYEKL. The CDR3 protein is CASSKDSGRDEQYL. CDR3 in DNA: TGTGCCAGCAGCAAAGACAGCGGGAGAGACGAGCAGTACCTC.

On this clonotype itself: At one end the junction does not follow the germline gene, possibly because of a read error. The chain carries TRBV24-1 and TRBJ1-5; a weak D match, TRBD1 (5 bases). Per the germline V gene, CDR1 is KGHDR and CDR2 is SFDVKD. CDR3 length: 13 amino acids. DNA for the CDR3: TGTACCACGTCGAGGGGCCCCAATCAGTCCCAGCATTTT. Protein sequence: CTTSRGPNQSQHF.

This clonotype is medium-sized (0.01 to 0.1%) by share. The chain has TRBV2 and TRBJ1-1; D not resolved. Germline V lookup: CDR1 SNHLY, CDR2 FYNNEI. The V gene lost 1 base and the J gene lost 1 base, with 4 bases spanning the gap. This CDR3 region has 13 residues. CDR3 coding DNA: TGTGCCAGCAGTGAAGTGGAGAACACTGAAGCTTTCTTT. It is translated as CASSEVENTEAFF.

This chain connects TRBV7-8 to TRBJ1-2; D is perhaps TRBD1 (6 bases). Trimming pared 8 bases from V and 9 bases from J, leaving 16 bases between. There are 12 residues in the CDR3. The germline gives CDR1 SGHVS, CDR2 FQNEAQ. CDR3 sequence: CASGPGQGRYTF. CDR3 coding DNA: TGTGCCAGCGGCCCGGGACAAGGGCGCTACACCTTC.

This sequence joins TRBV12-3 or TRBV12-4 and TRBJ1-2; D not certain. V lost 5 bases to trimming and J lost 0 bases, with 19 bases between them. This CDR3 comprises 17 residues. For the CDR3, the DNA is TGTGCCAGCAGTGAAGGAGGTTTGGAGTCCGCTAACTATGGCTACACCTTC. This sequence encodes CASSEGGLESANYGYTF.

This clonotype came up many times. CDR3 nucleotides: TGTGCCAGCAGTTCCGGGACGGCGCCCTACGAGCAGTACTTC. Its protein product is CASSSGTAPYEQYF. The rearrangement joins TRBV7-9 to TRBJ2-7; D possibly uses TRBD1 or TRBD2 (5 bases each). V lost 6 bases to trimming and J lost 2 bases, with 14 bases between them. The CDR3 covers 14 residues. CDR1 is SEHNR and CDR2 is FQNEAQ in the germline V gene (reference sequence).

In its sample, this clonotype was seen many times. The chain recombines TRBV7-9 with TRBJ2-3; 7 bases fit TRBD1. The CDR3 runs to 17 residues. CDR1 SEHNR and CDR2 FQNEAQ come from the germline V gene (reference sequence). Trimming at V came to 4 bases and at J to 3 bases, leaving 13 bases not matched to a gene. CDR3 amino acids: CASSSRTGRDRTDTQYF. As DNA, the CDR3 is TGTGCCAGCAGCTCACGGACAGGCCGGGACCGTACAGATACGCAGTATTTT.

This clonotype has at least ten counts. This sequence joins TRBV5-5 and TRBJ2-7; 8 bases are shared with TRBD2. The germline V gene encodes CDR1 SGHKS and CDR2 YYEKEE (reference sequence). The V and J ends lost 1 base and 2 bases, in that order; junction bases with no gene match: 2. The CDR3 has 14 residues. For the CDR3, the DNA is TGTGCCAGCAGCTTGTTCGGGAGGGCCTACGAGCAGTACTTC. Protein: CASSLFGRAYEQYF.

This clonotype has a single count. This chain's CDR3 is CSARRGLLSGRVYEQYF. Here the CDR3 DNA reads TGCAGTGCTAGAAGAGGTCTCCTTAGCGGGAGGGTCTACGAGCAGTACTTC. This chain joins TRBV20-1 and TRBJ2-7; 11 bases match TRBD2. The CDR3 extends over 17 amino acids. Germline V gives CDR1 DFQATT, CDR2 SNEGSKA (reference sequence). J was trimmed by 3 bases and V by 2 bases; bases with no gene match: 12.

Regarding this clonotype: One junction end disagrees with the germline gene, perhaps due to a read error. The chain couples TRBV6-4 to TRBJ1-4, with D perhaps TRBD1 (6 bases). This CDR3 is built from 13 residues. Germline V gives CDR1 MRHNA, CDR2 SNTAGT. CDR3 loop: CASRDRKNEKLSF. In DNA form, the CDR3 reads TGTGCCAGCAGGGACAGAAAGAATGAAAAACTGTCTTTT.

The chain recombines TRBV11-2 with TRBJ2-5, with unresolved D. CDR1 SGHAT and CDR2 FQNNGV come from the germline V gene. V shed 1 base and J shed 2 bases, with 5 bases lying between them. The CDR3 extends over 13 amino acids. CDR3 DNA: TGTGCCAGCAGCTTAGGGGCGCAAGAGACCCAGTACTTC. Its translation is CASSLGAQETQYF.

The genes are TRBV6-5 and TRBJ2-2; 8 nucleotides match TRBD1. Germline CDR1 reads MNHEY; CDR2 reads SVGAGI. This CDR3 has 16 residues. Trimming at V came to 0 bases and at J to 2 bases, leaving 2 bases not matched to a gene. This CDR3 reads CASSYSTGDNTGELFF. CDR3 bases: TGTGCCAGCAGTTACTCGACAGGGGACAACACCGGGGAGCTGTTTTTT.

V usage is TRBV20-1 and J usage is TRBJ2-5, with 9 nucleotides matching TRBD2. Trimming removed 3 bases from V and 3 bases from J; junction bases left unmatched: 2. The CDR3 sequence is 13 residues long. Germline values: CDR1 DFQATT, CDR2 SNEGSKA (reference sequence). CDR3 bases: TGCAGTGCTAGTAGCGGGGGAGAAGAGACCCAGTACTTC. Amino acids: CSASSGGEETQYF.

The CDR3 coding sequence is TGTGCCAGCGGTCTCGGCGCTACGGTTCAGCCCCAGCATTTT. Amino acid sequence: CASGLGATVQPQHF. The chain links TRBV28 to TRBJ1-5; D is undetermined. CDR1 MDHEN and CDR2 SYDVKM come from the germline V gene. Trimming left V 8 bases short and J 6 bases short, with 17 bases between. The CDR3 contains 14 residues.

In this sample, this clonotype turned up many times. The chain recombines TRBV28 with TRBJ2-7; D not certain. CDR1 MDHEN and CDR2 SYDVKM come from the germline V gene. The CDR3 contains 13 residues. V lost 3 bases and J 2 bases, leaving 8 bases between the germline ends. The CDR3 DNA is TGTGCCAGCAGTTTTAGGCTACCCTACGAGCAGTACTTC. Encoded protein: CASSFRLPYEQYF.

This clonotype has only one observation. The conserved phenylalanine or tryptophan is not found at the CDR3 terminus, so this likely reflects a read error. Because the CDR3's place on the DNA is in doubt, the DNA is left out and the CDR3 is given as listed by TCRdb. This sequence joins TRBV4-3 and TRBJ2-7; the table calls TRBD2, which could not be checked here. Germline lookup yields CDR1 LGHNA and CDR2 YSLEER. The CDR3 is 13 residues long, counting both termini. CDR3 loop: CASSGTKPYERYL.

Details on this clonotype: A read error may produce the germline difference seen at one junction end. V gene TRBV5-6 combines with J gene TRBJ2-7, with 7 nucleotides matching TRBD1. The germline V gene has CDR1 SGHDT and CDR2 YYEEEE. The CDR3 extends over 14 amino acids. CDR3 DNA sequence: TGTGCCAGCAGCCCCAGGGGGAACACCGGGGAGCTGTACTTC. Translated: CASSPRGNTGELYF.

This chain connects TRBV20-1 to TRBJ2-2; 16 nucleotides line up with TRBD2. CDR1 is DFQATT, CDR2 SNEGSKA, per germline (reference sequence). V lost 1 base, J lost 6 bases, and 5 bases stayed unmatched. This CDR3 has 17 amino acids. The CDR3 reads CSARAVGTSGRAGELFF. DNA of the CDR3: TGCAGTGCTAGAGCTGTAGGGACTAGCGGGAGGGCCGGGGAGCTGTTTTTT.

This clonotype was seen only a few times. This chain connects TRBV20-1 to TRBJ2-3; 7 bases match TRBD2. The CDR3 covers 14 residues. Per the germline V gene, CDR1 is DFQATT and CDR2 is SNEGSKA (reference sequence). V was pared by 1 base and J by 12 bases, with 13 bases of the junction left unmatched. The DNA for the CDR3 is TGCAGTGCTAGAGTCCGGGACTATAAGGCCCCCCAGTATTTT. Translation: CSARVRDYKAPQYF.

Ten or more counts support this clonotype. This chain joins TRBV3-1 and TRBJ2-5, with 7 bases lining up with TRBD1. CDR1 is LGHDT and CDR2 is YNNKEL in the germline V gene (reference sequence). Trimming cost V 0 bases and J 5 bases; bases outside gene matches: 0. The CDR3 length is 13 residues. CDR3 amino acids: CASSQDRGETQYF. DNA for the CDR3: TGTGCCAGCAGCCAAGACAGGGGGGAGACCCAGTACTTC.